The 2 T cell receptor beta chains listed next were all sequenced from one sample in a study of shared clonotypes between healthy human individuals. Profiling relied on immunoSEQ multiplex PCR, and the TCRdb table lists in-frame clones only, not all of them. Here the sample spans more than 2,000,000 clones, around 94% being singletons. The specimen sequenced was naive CD4+ T cells sorted from blood. Subset specified: CD45RA+ positively selected. These receptors originate from a man between 18 and 35 years old in good health.

The chain links TRBV19 to TRBJ1-4; no reliable D call. The germline gives CDR1 LNHDA, CDR2 SQIVND (reference sequence). This CDR3 comprises 15 residues. Trimming shortened V by 7 bases and J by 0 bases, and 12 bases separated the two germline ends. CDR3 DNA: TGTGCCAGTACCCCCGGACCAACAACTAATGAAAAACTGTTTTTT. Translating gives CASTPGPTTNEKLFF.

The chain couples TRBV6-5 to TRBJ1-2; tentatively, D is TRBD1 (6 bases). Trimming stripped 6 bases from V and 5 bases from J, with 16 bases between. There are 14 residues in the CDR3. CDR1 and CDR2 (germline): MNHEY, SVGAGI. Here the CDR3 reads CASRQIGTPYGYTF. The DNA for the CDR3 is TGTGCCAGCAGGCAAATCGGGACACCTTATGGCTACACCTTC.